This TCR beta chain was sequenced for a study of cytomegalovirus exposure and HLA in healthy donors. PCR was performed using 60 Vbeta and 13 Jbeta primers. Clones were read by immunoSEQ multiplex PCR, and TCRdb kept only the in-frame ones, dropping some. The sample lists under 200,000 clones, roughly two thirds occurring once. Material for sequencing was PBMCs. This clonotype was obtained from a woman under 40 in good health and CMV-seronegative.

The CDR3 DNA follows: TGTGCCAGCAGCTTGGGTCCTCAGGCCTACAATGAGCAGTTCTTC. It is translated as CASSLGPQAYNEQFF. The genes are TRBV28 and TRBJ2-1, with D uncertain. This CDR3 region has 15 residues. Germline V gene lookup returns CDR1 MDHEN and CDR2 SYDVKM. V was shortened by 6 bases and J by 2 bases, with 14 bases between the two germline ends.